The 14 T cell receptor beta chains below all came from one sample that was sequenced in a study of graft-versus-host responses after intestinal transplantation. Measured with immunoSEQ multiplex PCR; TCRdb has only the in-frame clones, and not every one. This sample has around 37,000 clones, with approximately 86% found just once. Lymphocytes from graft epithelium and lamina propria were isolated. Sequencing was performed on ileum tissue, taken around 200 days after intestinal transplant. The receptors were sampled from a human patient who received an intestinal transplant, so some T cells may come from the graft donor.

This clone was detected only once. The chain links TRBV27 to TRBJ2-7, with 8 bases matching TRBD2. This CDR3 spans 14 amino acids. The J segment lost 3 bases and the V segment lost 5 bases, leaving 6 bases of the junction unmatched. CDR1 and CDR2 from the germline V gene are MNHEY and SMNVEV (reference sequence). As DNA, the CDR3 is TGTGCCAGCAGTCCTGCCGCGGGGGGCTACGAGCAGTACTTC. Translating it yields CASSPAAGGYEQYF.

V usage is TRBV7-9 and J usage is TRBJ2-1; 7 positions agree with TRBD2. Germline lookup yields CDR1 SEHNR and CDR2 FQNEAQ (reference sequence). V was clipped by 6 bases and J by 3 bases; unmatched bases: 8. This CDR3 contains 15 residues. CDR3 bases: TGTGCCAGCAGACAGGTCGGGGGGAACTACAATGAGCAGTTCTTC. Translating it yields CASRQVGGNYNEQFF.

This CDR3 is CASSEGRGFEKLFF. The CDR3 bases are TGTGCCAGCAGTGAGGGGCGGGGGTTTGAAAAACTGTTTTTT. V usage is TRBV6-1 and J usage is TRBJ1-4, with D possibly matching TRBD1 (5 bases). The germline V gene encodes CDR1 MNHNS and CDR2 SASEGT. This CDR3 spans 14 amino acids. Trimming took off 3 bases at V and 7 bases at J, with 12 bases between the two ends.

The gene calls are TRBV28 and TRBJ1-4, with 9 bases matching TRBD1. The germline gives CDR1 MDHEN, CDR2 SYDVKM. Trimming cost V 6 bases and J 4 bases; bases outside gene matches: 6. The CDR3 covers 15 residues. DNA for the CDR3: TGTGCCAGCAGAGGCGGGGGACAGGGTAATGAAAAACTGTTTTTT. Protein sequence: CASRGGGQGNEKLFF.

The gene calls are TRBV25-1 and TRBJ1-6; D not resolved. V was cut by 8 bases and J by 6 bases, with 11 bases left in between. The CDR3 extends over 13 amino acids. Germline CDR1 is MGHDK and CDR2 is SYGVNS. The CDR3 here is CASVGQLNSPLHF. DNA of the CDR3: TGTGCCAGCGTCGGCCAGCTTAATTCACCCCTCCACTTT. The entire variable domain, with the rest obtained from reference TRBV25-1 and TRBJ1-6, is as follows: EADIYQTPRYLVIGTGKKITLECSQTMGHDKMYWYQQDPGMELHLIHYSYGVNSTEKGDLSSESTVSRIRTEHFPLTLESARPSHTSQYLCASVGQLNSPLHFGNGTRLTVT.

The chain links TRBV28 to TRBJ1-4; 7 positions agree with TRBD1. This CDR3 contains 16 residues. After removal of 6 bases from V and 0 bases from J, the junction contained 7 bases not matched to a gene. Germline V lookup: CDR1 MDHEN, CDR2 SYDVKM. The CDR3 region is CASSALGQATNEKLFF. CDR3 in DNA: TGTGCCAGCAGCGCCCTCGGACAGGCAACTAATGAAAAACTGTTTTTT.

The chain is built from TRBV28 and TRBJ1-2, with a weak D call TRBD1 (5 bases). This CDR3 is 15 amino acids long. Trimming took 2 bases from V and 5 from J, leaving 15 bases between them. The germline gives CDR1 MDHEN, CDR2 SYDVKM. CDR3 DNA sequence: TGTGCCAGCAGTTTAGGTTCGGCGGGGACGTATGGCTACACCTTC. It is translated as CASSLGSAGTYGYTF.

This clone is a singleton in its sample. The chain carries TRBV28 and TRBJ2-2; D not certain. V was trimmed by 6 bases and J by 7 bases, leaving 9 bases between them. Germline V gene sequence: CDR1 MDHEN, CDR2 SYDVKM. The CDR3 is 12 amino acids. CDR3 in amino acids: CASSPDGGELFF. The CDR3 bases are TGTGCCAGCAGCCCCGACGGCGGGGAGCTGTTTTTT.

The V call is TRBV19, the J call TRBJ1-2, with TRBD1 as a possible D gene (6 bases). Germline V gene lookup returns CDR1 LNHDA and CDR2 SQIVND (reference sequence). The CDR3 runs 15 residues. Trimming removed 9 bases from V and 5 bases from J, with 22 bases in between. The CDR3 protein is CASNPGGGRRYGYTF. The CDR3 DNA sequence: TGTGCCAGCAATCCTGGAGGGGGAAGACGGTATGGCTACACCTTC.

The rearrangement uses TRBV7-2 and TRBJ2-1; unclear D gene. CDR3 size: 11 residues. The V gene's germline CDR1 is SGHTA and CDR2 FQGNSA. V lost 0 bases and J lost 7, with 1 base in between. CDR3 region: CASSLANEQFF. In DNA, the CDR3 is TGTGCCAGCAGCTTAGCGAATGAGCAGTTCTTC.

The J gene is TRBJ2-3, the V gene TRBV5-1, with 8 bases aligning to TRBD1. The CDR3 loop spans 15 amino acids. Germline V CDR1 and CDR2: SGHRS, YFSETQ. The V and J ends lost 3 bases and 0 bases, in that order; junction bases with no gene match: 3. The CDR3 spells CASSSYRGSTDTQYF. The DNA of the CDR3 is TGCGCCAGCAGCTCCTACAGGGGGAGCACAGATACGCAGTATTTT.

The V call is TRBV25-1, the J call TRBJ2-5; D is perhaps TRBD1 (5 bases). Germline loops: CDR1 MGHDK, CDR2 SYGVNS. The CDR3 runs to 12 residues. V lost 6 bases, J lost 4 bases, and 9 bases lay in between. The CDR3 nucleotides read TGTGCCAGCAGCCAGGGTGGAGAGACCCAGTACTTC. This codes for CASSQGGETQYF. The full variable domain, rest sourced from reference TRBV25-1 and TRBJ2-5, is EADIYQTPRYLVIGTGKKITLECSQTMGHDKMYWYQQDPGMELHLIHYSYGVNSTEKGDLSSESTVSRIRTEHFPLTLESARPSHTSQYLCASSQGGETQYFGPGTRLLVL.

The rearrangement joins TRBV25-1 to TRBJ1-1; D gene ambiguous. The CDR3 is 14 amino acids. Germline V CDR1 and CDR2: MGHDK, SYGVNS. V was trimmed by 2 bases and J by 0 bases, leaving 7 bases between them. Here the CDR3 DNA reads TGTGCCAGCAGTGAAACCCACCTGAACACTGAAGCTTTCTTT. This sequence encodes CASSETHLNTEAFF.

The chain combines TRBV6-5 with TRBJ2-6, with D tentatively TRBD1 (6 bases). V lost 6 bases, J lost 4 bases, and 10 bases lay in between. Germline V CDR1 and CDR2: MNHEY, SVGAGI. The CDR3 consists of 14 residues. CDR3 amino acids: CASSQGYGANVLTF. CDR3 nucleotide sequence: TGTGCCAGCAGCCAGGGGTACGGGGCCAACGTCCTGACTTTC.